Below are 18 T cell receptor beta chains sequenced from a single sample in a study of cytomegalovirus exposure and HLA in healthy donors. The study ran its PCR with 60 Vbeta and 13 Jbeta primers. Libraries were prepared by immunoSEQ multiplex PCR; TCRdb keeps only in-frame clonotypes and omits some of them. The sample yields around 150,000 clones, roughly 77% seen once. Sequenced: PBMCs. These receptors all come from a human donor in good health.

CDR3 DNA: TGTGCCAGCAGCCGGACCCGGGACAGGGGGCACAATGAGCAGTTCTTC. This translates into CASSRTRDRGHNEQFF. The chain has TRBV7-8 and TRBJ2-1; 12 bases fit TRBD1. With 5 bases clipped from V and 5 bases from J, the junction kept 7 bases outside the gene matches. CDR1 and CDR2 (germline): SGHVS, FQNEAQ. The CDR3 consists of 16 residues.

The CDR3 nucleotides are TGTGCCTGGGCTCCGGGACAGGGGGCCACTGAAGCTTTCTTT. This gives the protein CAWAPGQGATEAFF. The rearrangement links TRBV30 to TRBJ1-1, with 12 nucleotides matching TRBD1. The V gene end was trimmed by 5 bases and the J gene end by 4 bases; junction bases not matched to a gene: 5. The length of the CDR3 is 14 residues. Germline V gene lookup returns CDR1 GTSNPN and CDR2 SVGIG (reference sequence).

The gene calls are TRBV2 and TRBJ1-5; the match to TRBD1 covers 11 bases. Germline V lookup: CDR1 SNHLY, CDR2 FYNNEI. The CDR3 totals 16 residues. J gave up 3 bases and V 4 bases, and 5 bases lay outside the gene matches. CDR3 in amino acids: CASSGDRGLLNQPQHF. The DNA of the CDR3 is TGTGCCAGCAGTGGGGACAGGGGGTTACTCAATCAGCCCCAGCATTTT.

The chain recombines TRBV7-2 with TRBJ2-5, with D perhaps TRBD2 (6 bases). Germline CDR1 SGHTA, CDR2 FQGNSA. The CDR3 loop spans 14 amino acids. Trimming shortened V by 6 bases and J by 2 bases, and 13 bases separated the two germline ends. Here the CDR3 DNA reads TGTGCCAGCAGGGAGCGGGTGCAACAAGAGACCCAGTACTTC. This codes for CASRERVQQETQYF.

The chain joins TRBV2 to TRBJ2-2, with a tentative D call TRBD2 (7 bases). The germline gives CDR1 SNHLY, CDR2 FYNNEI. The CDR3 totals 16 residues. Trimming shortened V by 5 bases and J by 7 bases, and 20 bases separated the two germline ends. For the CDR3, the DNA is TGTGCCAGCAGTCAAGAGGGGGGGACAAATCACGGGGAGCTGTTTTTT. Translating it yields CASSQEGGTNHGELFF.

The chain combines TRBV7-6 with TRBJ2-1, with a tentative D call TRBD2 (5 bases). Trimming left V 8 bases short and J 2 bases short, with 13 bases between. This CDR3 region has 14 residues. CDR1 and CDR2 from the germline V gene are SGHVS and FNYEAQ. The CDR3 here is CASGPGIAYNEQFF. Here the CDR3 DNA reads TGTGCCAGCGGTCCGGGGATCGCCTACAATGAGCAGTTCTTC.

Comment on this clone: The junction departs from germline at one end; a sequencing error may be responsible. The CDR3 region is CSAWDRGGYPF. The CDR3 nucleotides are TGCAGTGCATGGGACAGGGGCGGCTACCCCTTC. The chain joins TRBV20-1 to TRBJ1-2; 10 bases map to TRBD1. Germline V gives CDR1 DFQATT, CDR2 SNEGSKA (reference sequence). The CDR3 length is 11 residues.

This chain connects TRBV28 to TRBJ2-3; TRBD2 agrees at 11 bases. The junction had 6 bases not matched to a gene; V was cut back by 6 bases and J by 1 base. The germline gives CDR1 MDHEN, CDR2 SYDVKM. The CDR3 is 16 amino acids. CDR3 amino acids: CASSPILAGGTDTQYF. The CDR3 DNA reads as TGTGCCAGCAGCCCAATACTAGCGGGAGGCACAGATACGCAGTATTTT.

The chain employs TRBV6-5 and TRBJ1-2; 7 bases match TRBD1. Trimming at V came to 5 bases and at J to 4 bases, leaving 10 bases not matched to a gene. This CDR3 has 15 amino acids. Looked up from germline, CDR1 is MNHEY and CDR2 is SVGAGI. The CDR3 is CASSPKGQPIYGYTF. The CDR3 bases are TGTGCCAGCAGTCCCAAGGGACAGCCTATCTATGGCTACACCTTC.

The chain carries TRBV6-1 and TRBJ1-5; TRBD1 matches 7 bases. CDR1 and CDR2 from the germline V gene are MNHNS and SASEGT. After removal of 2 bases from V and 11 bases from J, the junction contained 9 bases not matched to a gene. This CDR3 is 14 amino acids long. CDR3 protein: CASSERKGAKAQHF. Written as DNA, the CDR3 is TGTGCCAGCAGTGAACGCAAGGGGGCGAAAGCCCAGCATTTT.

The CDR3 DNA reads as TGTGCCAGCAGTGTGATGAGACTTCTGGGTGAAAAACTGTTTTTT. It translates to CASSVMRLLGEKLFF. The chain employs TRBV2 and TRBJ1-4; D is unclear. CDR1 and CDR2 from the germline V gene are SNHLY and FYNNEI. CDR3 size: 15 residues. V dropped 4 bases and J dropped 7 bases, with 16 bases sitting between them. The full variable domain, completed using reference TRBV2 and TRBJ1-4, is EPEVTQTPSHQVTQMGQEVILRCVPISNHLYFYWYRQILGQKVEFLVSFYNNEISEKSEIFDDQFSVERPDGSNFTLKIRSTKLEDSAMYFCASSVMRLLGEKLFFGSGTQLSVL.

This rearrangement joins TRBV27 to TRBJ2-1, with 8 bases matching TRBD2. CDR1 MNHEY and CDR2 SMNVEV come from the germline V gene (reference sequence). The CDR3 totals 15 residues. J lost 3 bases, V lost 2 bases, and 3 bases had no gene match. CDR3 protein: CASSLTGGVYNEQFF. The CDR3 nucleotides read TGTGCCAGCAGTTTAACCGGGGGGGTCTACAATGAGCAGTTCTTC.

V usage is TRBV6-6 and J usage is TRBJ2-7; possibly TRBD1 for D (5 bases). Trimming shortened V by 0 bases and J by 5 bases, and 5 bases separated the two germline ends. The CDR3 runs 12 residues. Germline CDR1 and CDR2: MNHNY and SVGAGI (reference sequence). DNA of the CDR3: TGTGCCAGCAGTTACTCAGGGGACGAGCAGTACTTC. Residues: CASSYSGDEQYF.

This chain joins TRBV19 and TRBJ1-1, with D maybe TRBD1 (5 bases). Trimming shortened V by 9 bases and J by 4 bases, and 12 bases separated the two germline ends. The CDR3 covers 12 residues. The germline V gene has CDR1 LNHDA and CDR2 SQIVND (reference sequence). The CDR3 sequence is CASADSSTEAFF. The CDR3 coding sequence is TGTGCCAGCGCAGACAGTTCCACTGAAGCTTTCTTT.

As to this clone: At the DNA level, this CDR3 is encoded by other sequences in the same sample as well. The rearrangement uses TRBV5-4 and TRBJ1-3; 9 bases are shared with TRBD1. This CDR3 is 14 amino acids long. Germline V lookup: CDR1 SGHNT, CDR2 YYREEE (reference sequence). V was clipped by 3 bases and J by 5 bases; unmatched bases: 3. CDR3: CASSSGQGRNTIYF. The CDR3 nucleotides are TGTGCCAGCAGCTCGGGACAGGGCCGAAACACCATATATTTT. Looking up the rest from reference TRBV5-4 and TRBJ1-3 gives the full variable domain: ETGVTQSPTHLIKTRGQQVTLRCSSQSGHNTVSWYQQALGQGPQFIFQYYREEENGRGNFPPRFSGLQFPNYSSELNVNALELDDSALYLCASSSGQGRNTIYFGEGSWLTVV.

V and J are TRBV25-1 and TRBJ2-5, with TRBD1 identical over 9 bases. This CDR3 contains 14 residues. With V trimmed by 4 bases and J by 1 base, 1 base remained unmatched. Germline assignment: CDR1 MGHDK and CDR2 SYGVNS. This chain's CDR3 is CASSGTGAQETQYF. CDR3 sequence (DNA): TGTGCCAGCAGTGGGACAGGGGCCCAAGAGACCCAGTACTTC.

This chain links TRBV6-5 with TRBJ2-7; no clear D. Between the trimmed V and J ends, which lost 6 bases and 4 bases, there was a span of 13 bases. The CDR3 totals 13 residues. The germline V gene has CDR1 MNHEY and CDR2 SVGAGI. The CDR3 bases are TGTGCCAGCAGCCCCCAACATCTTTACGAGCAGTACTTC. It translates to CASSPQHLYEQYF.

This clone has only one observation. CDR3 sequence (DNA): TGTGCCAGCAGTTACTCGTTCGCGGGAGCTTACGAGCAGTACTTC. It is translated as CASSYSFAGAYEQYF. V gene TRBV6-5 combines with J gene TRBJ2-7; 7 nucleotides align to TRBD2. The CDR3 contains 15 residues. Germline V gene lookup returns CDR1 MNHEY and CDR2 SVGAGI. Trimming cost V 0 bases and J 4 bases; bases outside gene matches: 6.